What follows are 20 T cell receptor beta chains derived from one specimen sequenced in a study of control samples from healthy donors and cancer patients (dated by TCRdb to about 2020). Library method: the immunoSEQ multiplex PCR assay. TCRdb obtained this table from immuneACCESS and retained in-frame rearrangements with V and J assigned. These tables miss some clones; where compared with another copy, unresolved V genes account for less than half of the shortfall, and the remainder is unexplained. For this sample the table gives 3,500 to 4,500 clones, of which approximately 77% were detected only once. Approximately 9% of the sample comes from the top ten. The specimen sequenced was formalin-fixed, paraffin-embedded tissue. Every receptor here comes from a female donor with melanoma.

The rearrangement joins TRBV19 to TRBJ2-1, with 8 bases fitting TRBD2. CDR1 is LNHDA, CDR2 SQIVND, per germline (reference sequence). V gave up 6 bases and J gave up 1 base; unmatched junction bases: 2. This CDR3 has 14 amino acids. CDR3 bases: TGTGCCAGTAGCCTAGCGGGTTCCTACAATGAGCAGTTCTTC. Translated: CASSLAGSYNEQFF.

This chain connects TRBV4-3 to TRBJ2-1; 7 positions match TRBD2. Germline CDR1 is LGHNA and CDR2 is YSLEER. V was pared by 4 bases and J by 9 bases, with 15 bases of the junction left unmatched. The CDR3 consists of 16 residues. The CDR3: CASSPERRGLEGEQFF. CDR3 coding DNA: TGCGCCAGCAGCCCCGAAAGACGCGGACTAGAAGGTGAGCAGTTCTTC.

The genes are TRBV5-6 and TRBJ1-4; D is possibly TRBD1 (6 bases). V shed 1 base and J shed 8 bases, with 18 bases lying between them. The CDR3 consists of 16 residues. Germline values: CDR1 SGHDT, CDR2 YYEEEE. The CDR3 reads CASSLTRGAWGEKLFF. CDR3 DNA sequence: TGTGCCAGCAGCTTGACGAGGGGGGCGTGGGGAGAAAAACTGTTTTTT.

The chain combines TRBV7-9 with TRBJ1-6; D remains unclear. The CDR3 has 16 amino acids. V gave up 1 base and J gave up 14 bases, with 21 bases separating them. Per the germline V gene, CDR1 is SEHNR and CDR2 is FQNEAQ (reference sequence). This chain's CDR3 is CASSLVGGRFPSTLHF. CDR3 DNA sequence: TGTGCCAGCAGCTTAGTCGGCGGGCGATTCCCGTCGACCCTCCACTTT.

The chain has TRBV19 and TRBJ2-7; TRBD1 agrees at 8 bases. V lost 6 bases and J lost 3; bases outside the gene matches: 4. The CDR3 contains 13 residues. The germline V gene has CDR1 LNHDA and CDR2 SQIVND (reference sequence). The CDR3 protein is CASSQGQVYEQYF. The CDR3 nucleotides read TGTGCCAGTAGCCAGGGACAGGTCTACGAGCAGTACTTC.

This chain joins TRBV24-1 and TRBJ2-5, with D possibly matching TRBD2 (6 bases). The CDR3 is 13 residues long. The V and J ends lost 8 bases and 5 bases respectively, with 14 bases between them. The V gene's germline CDR1 is KGHDR and CDR2 SFDVKD. Written as DNA, the CDR3 is TGTGCCACCAAGGGACGCGGAGGGGAGACCCAGTACTTC. This gives the protein CATKGRGGETQYF.

The chain couples TRBV11-1 to TRBJ2-7; D may match TRBD1 or TRBD2 (6 bases each). The CDR3 extends over 15 amino acids. Trimming cost V 1 base and J 3 bases, with 13 bases left between them. Per germline, CDR1 SGHAT and CDR2 FQDESV (reference sequence). CDR3 in amino acids: CASSLVSGGGYEQYF. CDR3 nucleotide sequence: TGTGCCAGCAGCTTAGTTTCCGGGGGCGGCTACGAGCAGTACTTC.

V gene TRBV18 combines with J gene TRBJ2-1; TRBD1 might be the D (6 bases). The germline CDR1 and CDR2 sequences are KGHSH and LQKENI. Trimming shortened V by 2 bases and J by 5 bases, and 16 bases separated the two germline ends. The CDR3 contains 16 residues. CDR3 sequence: CASSPASRRGNNEQFF. The CDR3 DNA follows: TGTGCCAGCTCACCAGCAAGTCGCAGGGGAAACAATGAGCAGTTCTTC.

This clone was observed a single time. The V call is TRBV9, the J call TRBJ1-1; D may be TRBD1 (6 bases). Germline V lookup: CDR1 SGDLS, CDR2 YYNGEE. V dropped 0 bases and J dropped 1 base, with 7 bases sitting between them. The CDR3 length is 14 residues. CDR3 bases: TGTGCCAGCAGCGTAGGGACAGCGAACACTGAAGCTTTCTTT. Translation: CASSVGTANTEAFF.

The chain couples TRBV28 to TRBJ2-7, with D tentatively TRBD2 (6 bases). This CDR3 has 14 residues. The germline gives CDR1 MDHEN, CDR2 SYDVKM. V shed 2 bases and J shed 2 bases, with 10 bases lying between them. For the CDR3, the DNA is TGTGCCAGCAGTTTAGTGGGAGGCCCCTACGAGCAGTACTTC. Translating gives CASSLVGGPYEQYF. Supplemented by reference TRBV28 and TRBJ2-7, the full variable domain reads DVKVTQSSRYLVKRTGEKVFLECVQDMDHENMFWYRQDPGLGLRLIYFSYDVKMKEKGDIPEGYSVSREKKERFSLILESASTNQTSMYLCASSLVGGPYEQYFGPGTRLTVT.

This clone has only one observation. The chain links TRBV7-3 to TRBJ2-7; a possible D gene is TRBD2 (6 bases). The CDR3 runs to 14 residues. V was trimmed by 4 bases and J by 2 bases, leaving 12 bases between them. Germline-derived CDR1 and CDR2 are SGHTA and FQGTGA. CDR3 loop: CASSSGTPPYEQYF. The CDR3 region has the DNA TGTGCCAGCAGCTCCGGGACTCCCCCCTACGAGCAGTACTTC.

The rearrangement joins TRBV9 to TRBJ1-1, with TRBD1 as a possible D gene (6 bases). The CDR3 is 13 amino acids. The germline gives CDR1 SGDLS, CDR2 YYNGEE. V dropped 3 bases and J dropped 2 bases, with 8 bases sitting between them. The CDR3 nucleotides are TGTGCCAGCAGCGAGGGGGGTAACACTGAAGCTTTCTTT. Translated: CASSEGGNTEAFF. Supplemented by reference TRBV9 and TRBJ1-1, the full variable domain reads DSGVTQTPKHLITATGQRVTLRCSPRSGDLSVYWYQQSLDQGLQFLIQYYNGEERAKGNILERFSAQQFPDLHSELNLSSLELGDSALYFCASSEGGNTEAFFGQGTRLTVV.

The chain couples TRBV19 to TRBJ1-3; 7 bases align to TRBD1. The V and J ends lost 6 bases and 0 bases, in that order; junction bases with no gene match: 8. CDR3 length: 16 residues. The germline gives CDR1 LNHDA, CDR2 SQIVND (reference sequence). In DNA, the CDR3 is TGTGCCAGTAGGCCCCCCGGGACAGCCTCTGGAAACACCATATATTTT. Translated: CASRPPGTASGNTIYF.

The genes are TRBV29-1 and TRBJ1-1; D unclear. Germline lookup yields CDR1 SQVTM and CDR2 ANQGSEA. V was shortened by 5 bases and J by 7 bases, with 11 bases between the two germline ends. The CDR3 spans 11 residues. The CDR3 region is CSVKSGIEAFF. The CDR3 DNA follows: TGCAGCGTTAAATCGGGAATTGAAGCTTTCTTT.

The chain couples TRBV3-1 (or the pseudogene TRBV3-2) to TRBJ2-1; either TRBD1 or TRBD2 may supply D (5 bases each). Trimming pared 0 bases from V and 3 bases from J, leaving 12 bases between. This CDR3 is 16 amino acids long. Per germline, CDR1 LGHDT and CDR2 YNNKEL (reference sequence). CDR3 residues: CASSQEGWGIYNEQFF. The CDR3 bases are TGTGCCAGCAGCCAAGAAGGATGGGGGATCTACAATGAGCAGTTCTTC.

The chain couples TRBV9 to TRBJ1-4; 7 bases align to TRBD1. Germline V gives CDR1 SGDLS, CDR2 YYNGEE. V was clipped by 0 bases and J by 0 bases; unmatched bases: 5. The CDR3 runs to 17 residues. The CDR3 sequence: CASSVAPGGSTNEKLFF. The CDR3 DNA reads as TGTGCCAGCAGCGTAGCCCCAGGGGGTTCAACTAATGAAAAACTGTTTTTT.

The CDR3: CASSARDSTDTQYF. The CDR3 DNA is TGCGCCAGCAGTGCTCGGGACTCCACAGATACGCAGTATTTT. This sequence joins TRBV10-2 and TRBJ2-3; perhaps TRBD2 as D (6 bases). The CDR3 loop spans 14 amino acids. Per the germline V gene, CDR1 is WSHSY and CDR2 is SAAADI. V was pared by 4 bases and J by 2 bases, with 10 bases between.

CDR3 region: CATQGAAYEQYF. CDR3 coding DNA: TGTGCCACACAGGGGGCCGCGTACGAGCAGTACTTC. This chain connects TRBV2 to TRBJ2-7; 9 nucleotides match TRBD1. The CDR3 totals 12 residues. With V trimmed by 10 bases and J by 4 bases, 5 bases remained unmatched. Germline CDR1 is SNHLY and CDR2 is FYNNEI. Full variable domain (outside the CDR3, taken from reference TRBV2 and TRBJ2-7): EPEVTQTPSHQVTQMGQEVILRCVPISNHLYFYWYRQILGQKVEFLVSFYNNEISEKSEIFDDQFSVERPDGSNFTLKIRSTKLEDSAMYFCATQGAAYEQYFGPGTRLTVT.

This clone showed up just once. The V call is TRBV5-1, the J call TRBJ1-6; TRBD1 matches 9 bases. The V and J ends lost 0 bases and 10 bases, in that order; junction bases with no gene match: 8. Germline CDR1 reads SGHRS; CDR2 reads YFSETQ. This CDR3 is 16 amino acids long. CDR3 sequence (DNA): TGCGCCAGCAGCTTGGGGCCGGGACAGGGTAGCTCACCCCTCCACTTT. This translates into CASSLGPGQGSSPLHF.

The chain couples TRBV6-5 to TRBJ1-4, with D perhaps TRBD1 (5 bases). Between the trimmed V and J ends, which lost 6 bases and 3 bases, there was a span of 11 bases. CDR1 MNHEY and CDR2 SVGAGI come from the germline V gene. The CDR3 has 14 amino acids. CDR3 protein: CASRATGSNEKLFF. The CDR3 DNA sequence: TGTGCCAGCAGGGCAACAGGATCTAATGAAAAACTGTTTTTT.